These 20 T cell receptor beta chains were all obtained from the same sample, sequenced in a study of regulatory T cells in long-lasting Graves disease. iRepertoire HTBI primers and Arm-PCR of CDR3 regions built TCR beta libraries. TCRdb re-analysed the multiplex PCR reads in MiXCR, keeping a single row per CDR3 protein. This sample has a few hundred thousand distinct CDR3 sequences; roughly 19% occur once, and the top ten carry 10% to 15%. Time point indicated: newly diagnosed GD, antithyroid drugs for less than 3 months. Researchers made the TCR library from RNA that was extracted from PBMCs. These data were likewise used in another study, on T cells in Graves' hyperthyroidism and ophthalmopathy.

The sequencing here drew on peripheral blood mononuclear cells (PBMCs), taken at new diagnosis, from a patient treated with antithyroid drugs. The receptors were sampled from a woman younger than 45 with Graves disease.

With regard to this clonotype: Since a far larger clone is one base different, this is likely a read error. The chain recombines TRBV28 with TRBJ2-1, with 7 bases that match TRBD2. Germline values: CDR1 MDHEN, CDR2 SYDVKM. The CDR3 runs 15 residues. DNA of the CDR3: TGTGCCAGCAGCCCCCTCGGACTAGGTGCAGATACGCAGTGTTTT. As protein: CASSPLGLGADTQCF.

The rearrangement joins TRBV18 to TRBJ2-7, with a possible D match to TRBD2 (6 bases). Germline lookup yields CDR1 KGHSH and CDR2 LQKENI. The CDR3 has 14 amino acids. V lost 2 bases and J 2 bases, leaving 10 bases between the germline ends. For the CDR3, the DNA is TGTGCCAGCTCACCAAGGAGGGAAACCTACGAGCAGTACTTC. Residues: CASSPRRETYEQYF.

This clonotype was recorded at least ten times. This sequence joins TRBV27 and TRBJ2-2, with TRBD2 matching over 7 bases. Losses at the gene ends were 3 bases for V and 4 bases for J; bases not matched to a gene: 8. The CDR3 is made up of 16 amino acids. The germline V gene has CDR1 MNHEY and CDR2 SMNVEV (reference sequence). Here the CDR3 reads CASSFVAGVITGELFF. CDR3 nucleotides: TGTGCCAGCAGTTTTGTCGCGGGGGTTATCACCGGGGAGCTGTTTTTT.

This clonotype was seen many times. V is TRBV12-3 or TRBV12-4 and J is TRBJ1-5; the D gene is possibly TRBD1 (6 bases). Between the trimmed V and J ends, which lost 4 bases and 4 bases, there was a span of 17 bases. CDR3 length equals 16 residues. The CDR3 nucleotides read TGTGCCAGCAGTTCGGAAACAGGGACCCTAAATCAGCCCCAGCATTTT. This gives the protein CASSSETGTLNQPQHF.

This clonotype was counted at least ten times. The V gene is TRBV12-3 or TRBV12-4, the J gene TRBJ1-3, with a possible D match to TRBD1 (6 bases). The CDR3 is made up of 14 amino acids. The germline V and J ends were trimmed by 4 bases and 2 bases, with 9 bases remaining between them. The CDR3 DNA is TGTGCCAGCAGTTCCAGACAGGCTGGAAACACCATATATTTT. This sequence encodes CASSSRQAGNTIYF.

This clonotype has a handful of counts. A much larger clone lies one base from this, so it may be a read error. This chain joins TRBV2 and TRBJ2-5; 7 bases align to TRBD2. CDR1 and CDR2 (germline): SNHLY, FYNNEI. The CDR3 runs to 14 residues. CDR3 in amino acids: CASRPRAGRETQHF. The CDR3 coding sequence is TGTGCCAGCAGGCCTCGCGCCGGGCGGGAGACCCAGCACTTC. Looking up the rest from reference TRBV2 and TRBJ2-5 gives the full variable domain: EPEVTQTPSHQVTQMGQEVILRCVPISNHLYFYWYRQILGQKVEFLVSFYNNEISEKSEIFDDQFSVERPDGSNFTLKIRSTKLEDSAMYFCASRPRAGRETQHFGPGTRLLVL.

Comments on this clonotype: A much larger clone differs from this one at a single base, so this may be a read error. The chain couples TRBV2 to TRBJ1-4; TRBD1 aligns across 11 bases. Germline lookup yields CDR1 SNHLY and CDR2 FYNNEI. Germline trimming cut 6 bases from V and 8 bases from J; bases unmatched to any gene: 8. This CDR3 contains 15 residues. In nucleotides, the CDR3 is TGTGCCAGCAGCCACCAGCGGACAGGGGGCGAAAAACTGTTTTTT. The encoded protein is CASSHQRTGGEKLFF.

This clonotype was detected many times. The chain is built from TRBV15 and TRBJ1-2, with a tentative D call TRBD1 (6 bases). CDR1 LNHNV and CDR2 YYDKDF come from the germline V gene (reference sequence). With 5 bases removed from V and 0 bases from J, the gap between germline ends came to 13 bases. The CDR3 sequence is 15 residues long. CDR3 amino acids: CATSVAGTPNYGYTF. The DNA of the CDR3 is TGTGCCACCAGCGTGGCCGGGACACCTAACTATGGCTACACCTTC.

The chain joins TRBV18 to TRBJ1-3; D might be TRBD1 (5 bases). V dropped 3 bases and J dropped 0 bases, with 12 bases sitting between them. The CDR3 covers 16 residues. The V gene's germline CDR1 is KGHSH and CDR2 LQKENI. DNA of the CDR3: TGTGCCAGCTCACCGTCCGGGGGGAACTCTGGAAACACCATATATTTT. This sequence encodes CASSPSGGNSGNTIYF.

V is TRBV6-5 and J is TRBJ2-4; 10 nucleotides line up with TRBD2. The CDR3 runs 13 residues. The J segment lost 6 bases and the V segment lost 4 bases, leaving 0 bases of the junction unmatched. CDR1 and CDR2 from the germline V gene are MNHEY and SVGAGI. The chain's CDR3 is CASSWTSGNIQYF. The CDR3 coding sequence is TGTGCCAGCAGTTGGACTAGCGGAAACATTCAGTACTTC.

At least ten counts were recorded for this clonotype. The chain joins TRBV5-1 to TRBJ2-7; perhaps D is TRBD1 or TRBD2 (5 bases each). V lost 3 bases and J 3 bases, leaving 13 bases between the germline ends. Germline lookup yields CDR1 SGHRS and CDR2 YFSETQ. This CDR3 contains 14 residues. The CDR3 loop reads CASSWDRTDYEQYF. Written as DNA, the CDR3 is TGCGCCAGCAGCTGGGACCGGACCGACTACGAGCAGTACTTC.

This clonotype was seen ten or more times. The chain uses TRBV9 and TRBJ2-1, with TRBD2 identical over 7 bases. The CDR3 covers 16 residues. V lost 0 bases, J lost 0 bases, and 3 bases stayed unmatched. CDR1 and CDR2 (germline): SGDLS, YYNGEE. The CDR3 here is CASSVAGGSSYNEQFF. DNA of the CDR3: TGTGCCAGCAGCGTAGCGGGAGGAAGCTCCTACAATGAGCAGTTCTTC.

The chain carries TRBV15 and TRBJ1-1; D gene unclear. The germline gives CDR1 LNHNV, CDR2 YYDKDF (reference sequence). CDR3 size: 13 residues. Trimming cost V 0 bases and J 1 base, with 3 bases left between them. CDR3: CATSRDKNTEAFF. The CDR3 DNA is TGTGCCACCAGCAGAGATAAGAACACTGAAGCTTTCTTT.

This clonotype was detected ten times or more. The chain couples TRBV20-1 to TRBJ2-3; perhaps TRBD2 as D (6 bases). The CDR3 is 14 residues long. Germline V CDR1 and CDR2: DFQATT, SNEGSKA (reference sequence). Trimming pared 6 bases from V and 2 bases from J, leaving 15 bases between. The DNA of the CDR3 is TGCAGTGCCCCACCCGGGGGATACACAGATACGCAGTATTTT. The encoded protein is CSAPPGGYTDTQYF.

This clonotype showed up many times. The chain couples TRBV15 to TRBJ1-4, with TRBD1 matching 7 bases. After removal of 3 bases from V and 6 bases from J, the junction contained 13 bases not matched to a gene. The length of the CDR3 is 17 residues. Per germline, CDR1 LNHNV and CDR2 YYDKDF (reference sequence). The CDR3 here is CATSSTNRQGRHEKLFF. The CDR3 DNA sequence: TGTGCCACCAGCAGCACCAATAGACAGGGACGTCATGAAAAACTGTTTTTT.

The table lists this clonotype with many counts. The rearrangement joins TRBV11-2 to TRBJ2-7; 8 nucleotides agree with TRBD1. CDR1 and CDR2 (germline): SGHAT, FQNNGV. The CDR3 has 14 amino acids. Unmatched junction bases numbered 6, after V lost 5 bases and J lost 3 bases. DNA of the CDR3: TGTGCCAGCAGCACGACAGGGGCATTCTACGAGCAGTACTTC. Encoded protein: CASSTTGAFYEQYF.

This clonotype was observed a handful of times. Given a much more abundant clone one base away, this may be a read error. This rearrangement joins TRBV12-3 or TRBV12-4 to TRBJ2-6; maybe TRBD2 (6 bases). This CDR3 spans 15 amino acids. DNA of the CDR3: TGTGCCAGCAGTTTGAGGGACTCTGGGGCCGACGTCCTGACTTTC. Translation gives CASSLRDSGADVLTF.

The genes are TRBV9 and TRBJ1-2; 10 bases are a match to TRBD1. V dropped 1 base and J dropped 4; count of bases not matched to a gene: 4. Germline V gene lookup returns CDR1 SGDLS and CDR2 YYNGEE. This CDR3 spans 15 amino acids. DNA for the CDR3: TGTGCCAGCAGCGTACTGGGGGACAGGGGCTATGGCTACACCTTC. It codes for CASSVLGDRGYGYTF.

This clonotype has at least ten counts. V is TRBV27 and J is TRBJ2-7; 9 bases match TRBD1. Per the germline V gene, CDR1 is MNHEY and CDR2 is SMNVEV (reference sequence). V was pared by 3 bases and J by 2 bases, with 5 bases of the junction left unmatched. This CDR3 spans 15 amino acids. As DNA, the CDR3 is TGTGCCAGCAGTTTCACGGGACAGGGCCCCTACGAGCAGTACTTC. Translating gives CASSFTGQGPYEQYF.

This clonotype was counted a few times. The J gene is TRBJ2-1, the V gene TRBV20-1; D possibly corresponds to TRBD2 (7 bases). The germline V gene has CDR1 DFQATT and CDR2 SNEGSKA (reference sequence). Trimming pared 0 bases from V and 3 bases from J, leaving 18 bases between. CDR3 size: 17 residues. The DNA of the CDR3 is TGCAGTGCTAGAGACATCCAAGGGGGGGCCTTCTACAATGAGCAGTTCTTC. It translates to CSARDIQGGAFYNEQFF.